This T cell receptor (beta chain) was found in a study of blood T cell repertoires in COVID-19 (TCRdb year 2020). Some background on the complete study: Samples covering the acute and convalescent phases of COVID-19 were provided by collaborators in the United States, Italy and Spain. The prospective study material was composed of cDNA or gDNA derived from T cells, B-cell-depleted T cells, or PBMCs. The dataset comprised deeply sampled blood TCRbeta repertoires from subjects exposed to, actively infected with, or recovered from COVID-19. The repertoires were released in a freely available public database intended as a resource for research on the immune response to SARS-CoV-2. Samples came from the ongoing ImmuneRACE study (first 160 participants) plus 1,254 subjects from 6 global collaborators. A de-identified subject ID, COVID-19 status, age in years and sex were almost always included in the sample metadata. Where available, HLA class I and class II types were taken from metadata supplied by the sample provider and were not determined by assay-based typing. Points the paper makes about the study in general: Clinical and demographic metadata were provided uncurated, with the amount varying by source and participant.

Comment on this clone: Its specific antigen is unknown. No much larger clonotype is one base removed from it; base qualities were not supplied.

The collaborating institutions used their own protocols to collect whole blood in K2EDTA tubes. For TCRbeta analysis, collaborators shipped samples in one of three forms: frozen whole blood, isolated PBMCs, or DNA extracted from either of those sample types. TCRbeta CDR3 regions were amplified from genomic DNA by means of the immunoSEQ Assay, a bias-controlled multiplex PCR. Per the original workflow: Within the assay, amplification of reference gene primers was used to estimate how many nucleated cells each sample contained. Sequence reads were collapsed and filtered to measure the absolute abundance of every unique TCRbeta CDR3 rearrangement. For each sample, productive Simpson clonality was calculated as the square root of Simpson's diversity index over productive rearrangements. The source is immuneACCESS, and TCRdb retained only in-frame sequences with V and J called. Part of the clones is not carried over; for the studies checked, unresolved V genes explain less than half of this, and the remainder is unexplained. Clone size and the V and J calls come from that table; the DNA yielded D and trimming. The sample includes tens of thousands of clones, with 80% to 85% observed a single time. 16% of the sample belongs to the ten largest clones.

Per the germline V gene, SQVTM is the CDR1 and ANQGSEA is the CDR2. The V and J ends are trimmed by 3 bases and 4 bases, leaving 16 bases between them. From the cysteine through the phenylalanine, the CDR3 covers 15 amino acids. Only the CDR3 part of the read is kept: 45 bases, read in frame from the first base. The clonotype comes from a woman aged 80 or over with active or convalescent COVID-19. What was sequenced was peripheral blood. The rearrangement combines TRBV29-1 with TRBJ2-1; the D gene is unclear. Here the CDR3 is given as CSVDYVVPIYNEQFF. The bases are TGCAGCGTTGACTATGTGGTGCCGATATACAATGAGCAGTTCTTC.